The source of this TCR beta chain is a study of blood T cell repertoires in COVID-19. Overall study: Researchers got acute and convalescent COVID-19 samples from the United States, Italy and Spain. Nucleic acid was either cDNA or gDNA, and it came from T cells, B-cell-depleted T cells, or PBMCs.

Under the authors' procedure: For nucleated cells, counts were estimated from reference gene primer amplification. TCRdb keeps only in-frame clones here, not all; method: immunoSEQ multiplex PCR. V, J and clone size derive from that table, while D and trimming were established from the DNA sequence. The sample contains approximately 100,000 clones, approximately 69% of which appear only once. This receptor was identified in a man aged 80 or over with acute or convalescent COVID-19. Material: peripheral blood.

CDR3 residues: CATISQLKETQYF. CDR3 DNA: TGTGCCACCATTAGTCAACTTAAAGAGACCCAGTACTTC. The chain uses TRBV24-1 and TRBJ2-5; D is uncertain. The CDR3 is 13 residues long. Germline loops: CDR1 KGHDR, CDR2 SFDVKD. Trimming removed 8 bases from V and 3 bases from J, with 12 bases in between.